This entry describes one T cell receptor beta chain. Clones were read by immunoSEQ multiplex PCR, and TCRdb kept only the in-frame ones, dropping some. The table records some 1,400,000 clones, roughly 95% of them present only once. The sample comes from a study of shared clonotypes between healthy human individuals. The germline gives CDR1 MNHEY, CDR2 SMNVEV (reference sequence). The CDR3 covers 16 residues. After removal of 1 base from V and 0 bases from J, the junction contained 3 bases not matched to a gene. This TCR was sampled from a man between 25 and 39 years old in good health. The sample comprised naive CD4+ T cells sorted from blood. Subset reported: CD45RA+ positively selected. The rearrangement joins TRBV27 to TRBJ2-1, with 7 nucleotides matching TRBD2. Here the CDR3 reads CASSLLERDSYNEQFF. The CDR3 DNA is TGTGCCAGCAGTTTATTAGAGCGGGACTCCTACAATGAGCAGTTCTTC.